The 24 T cell receptor beta chains listed next were all sequenced from one sample in a study of long-term antiretroviral therapy in people with HIV. Sequencing relied on immunoSEQ assay v3.0, run at survey level. Only in-frame clones appear in the TCRdb table, and some are missing; sequencing was by immunoSEQ multiplex PCR. The sample includes 25,000 to 35,000 clones, approximately 78% seen only once; the top ten take 12% to 15%. The sequencing here drew on unsorted PBMCs, taken 2.9 years after starting antiretroviral therapy. The receptors were gathered from a man in his fifties with HIV.

V and J are TRBV5-1 and TRBJ2-1; D perhaps matches TRBD1 (5 bases). The CDR3 runs to 14 residues. Trimming shortened V by 6 bases and J by 7 bases, and 17 bases separated the two germline ends. Germline CDR1 and CDR2: SGHRS and YFSETQ. The CDR3 coding sequence is TGCGCCAGCACTTCAGGGCCCCAAGGGAATGAGCAGTTCTTC. Encoded protein: CASTSGPQGNEQFF.

The chain recombines TRBV30 with TRBJ2-5, with D perhaps being TRBD1 or TRBD2 (6 bases each). This CDR3 is built from 16 residues. Germline V gene sequence: CDR1 GTSNPN, CDR2 SVGIG (reference sequence). Deletions cut 2 bases from V and 2 bases from J, with 18 bases between. CDR3 bases: TGTGCCTGGAGTTTACTCGGGGGCGTAGGGCAAGAGACCCAGTACTTC. Translation: CAWSLLGGVGQETQYF.

In this sample, this clone turned up a few times. The chain uses TRBV5-1 and TRBJ2-7; TRBD1 matches 7 bases. This CDR3 has 14 amino acids. Germline assignment: CDR1 SGHRS and CDR2 YFSETQ. V was pared by 0 bases and J by 2 bases, with 2 bases of the junction left unmatched. CDR3 sequence: CASSLAQGAYEQYF. CDR3 sequence (DNA): TGCGCCAGCAGCTTGGCCCAGGGGGCCTACGAGCAGTACTTC.

V and J are TRBV7-9 and TRBJ1-4; D gene ambiguous. This CDR3 has 15 amino acids. Trimming took 5 bases from V and 7 from J, leaving 17 bases between them. In germline, CDR1 is SEHNR, CDR2 FQNEAQ (reference sequence). The CDR3 sequence is CASSQPRTGGEKLFF. The CDR3 DNA reads TGTGCCAGCAGCCAGCCCAGGACCGGAGGTGAAAAACTGTTTTTT.

DNA for the CDR3: TGTGCCTGGAGTGGGCTAGCGGGGGTGAGCTCCTACAATGAGCAGTTCTTC. Encoded protein: CAWSGLAGVSSYNEQFF. The rearrangement joins TRBV30 to TRBJ2-1; 10 bases are a match to TRBD2. The germline V gene encodes CDR1 GTSNPN and CDR2 SVGIG (reference sequence). The CDR3 has 17 residues. With V trimmed by 1 base and J by 0 bases, 6 bases remained unmatched.

The chain has TRBV11-1 and TRBJ2-2; 7 bases align to TRBD1. CDR1 and CDR2 (germline): SGHAT, FQDESV (reference sequence). The length of the CDR3 is 14 residues. V shed 5 bases and J 7 bases; nucleotides not matched to a gene: 7. The CDR3 loop is CASSRTQGSGELFF. CDR3 nucleotides: TGTGCCAGCAGCCGAACACAGGGGAGCGGGGAGCTGTTTTTT. The whole variable domain, remainder taken from reference TRBV11-1 and TRBJ2-2, is EAEVAQSPRYKITEKSQAVAFWCDPISGHATLYWYRQILGQGPELLVQFQDESVVDDSQLPKDRFSAERLKGVDSTLKIQPAELGDSAMYLCASSRTQGSGELFFGEGSRLTVL.

J is TRBJ2-3 and V is TRBV5-1; 13 nucleotides align to TRBD2. The V gene end was trimmed by 4 bases and the J gene end by 2 bases; junction bases not matched to a gene: 7. Germline V gene sequence: CDR1 SGHRS, CDR2 YFSETQ. The CDR3 spans 17 residues. CDR3 DNA: TGCGCCAGCAGCGGCGGGACTAGCGGGGATTTCACAGATACGCAGTATTTT. Amino acid sequence: CASSGGTSGDFTDTQYF.

CDR3 sequence (DNA): TGTGCCAGCAGCTCTAGCTGGCTCTCCTACGAGCAGTACTTC. Encoded protein: CASSSSWLSYEQYF. This rearrangement joins TRBV2 to TRBJ2-7, with a tentative D call TRBD2 (5 bases). This CDR3 is 14 amino acids long. Germline V lookup: CDR1 SNHLY, CDR2 FYNNEI. Trimming left V 6 bases short and J 0 bases short, with 12 bases between.

The V call is TRBV28, the J call TRBJ1-2, with D maybe TRBD1 (6 bases). V was trimmed by 3 bases and J by 4 bases, leaving 9 bases between them. CDR1 MDHEN and CDR2 SYDVKM come from the germline V gene. The CDR3 extends over 13 amino acids. The CDR3 loop is CASSFQGPYGYTF. The CDR3 DNA reads as TGTGCCAGCAGTTTCCAGGGGCCCTATGGCTACACCTTC.

This clone was detected only a few times. V and J are TRBV7-2 and TRBJ2-1, with D possibly matching TRBD1 (5 bases). This CDR3 is 13 amino acids long. The germline gives CDR1 SGHTA, CDR2 FQGNSA. The germline V and J ends were trimmed by 5 bases and 13 bases, with 18 bases remaining between them. CDR3 DNA sequence: TGTGCCAGCAGCCAGGGTTGGGTGGAGAGTCAGTTCTTC. This codes for CASSQGWVESQFF.

The chain joins TRBV4-1 to TRBJ1-4; D not certain. V was cut by 0 bases and J by 4 bases, with 9 bases left in between. Germline V lookup: CDR1 MGHRA, CDR2 YSYEKL. The CDR3 sequence is 15 residues long. CDR3 DNA sequence: TGCGCCAGCAGCCAAGAGGTCCTTCTTAATGAAAAACTGTTTTTT. It yields the protein CASSQEVLLNEKLFF.

The count of this clone is one. The rearrangement links TRBV11-3 to TRBJ2-1; no definite D call. This CDR3 has 12 amino acids. Between the trimmed V and J ends, which lost 1 base and 6 bases, there was a span of 4 bases. From germline, CDR1 is SGHNT and CDR2 YENEEA. CDR3 loop: CASSLAGNEQFF. Here the CDR3 DNA reads TGTGCCAGCAGCTTAGCCGGCAATGAGCAGTTCTTC.

J is TRBJ1-6 and V is TRBV28; D might be TRBD1 (5 bases). CDR1 is MDHEN and CDR2 is SYDVKM in the germline V gene. The CDR3 is 15 amino acids. Trimming pared 7 bases from V and 0 bases from J, leaving 10 bases between. This CDR3 is CASKRGSSYNSPLHF. DNA for the CDR3: TGTGCCAGCAAAAGGGGAAGCTCCTATAATTCACCCCTCCACTTT.

The chain combines TRBV9 with TRBJ2-3, with D possibly being TRBD2 (7 bases). Trimming removed 4 bases at V and 6 bases at J, with 18 bases between. This CDR3 contains 15 residues. Germline loops: CDR1 SGDLS, CDR2 YYNGEE. The CDR3 DNA reads TGTGCCAGCAGCCTGTATGGCGGGGGCGGGGATACGCAGTATTTT. It yields the protein CASSLYGGGGDTQYF.

This chain connects TRBV6-5 to TRBJ2-3; D is unclear. V was shortened by 2 bases and J by 4 bases, with 10 bases between the two germline ends. Looked up from germline, CDR1 is MNHEY and CDR2 is SVGAGI. The CDR3 loop spans 14 amino acids. CDR3 coding DNA: TGTGCCAGCAGTTACAATCCAAAGTCAGATACGCAGTATTTT. This gives the protein CASSYNPKSDTQYF.

The rearrangement links TRBV7-3 to TRBJ1-1, with D possibly being TRBD1 (6 bases). With 0 bases removed from V and 6 bases from J, the gap between germline ends came to 8 bases. The CDR3 contains 13 residues. Germline-derived CDR1 and CDR2 are SGHTA and FQGTGA. The CDR3 region has the DNA TGTGCCAGCAGCTTAACCCGGACAGCTGAAGCTTTCTTT. Translated: CASSLTRTAEAFF.

The chain joins TRBV6-6 to TRBJ1-1; D unresolved. Trimming removed 5 bases at V and 5 bases at J, with 9 bases between. CDR3 size: 12 residues. Germline CDR1 MNHNY, CDR2 SVGAGI (reference sequence). The CDR3 sequence is CASSPLGTEAFF. CDR3 DNA sequence: TGTGCCAGCAGTCCATTAGGAACTGAAGCTTTCTTT.

This clone was seen once. This rearrangement joins TRBV11-2 to TRBJ2-7; TRBD1 is a possible D gene (6 bases). The CDR3 is made up of 15 amino acids. Germline assignment: CDR1 SGHAT and CDR2 FQNNGV. With 0 bases removed from V and 9 bases from J, the gap between germline ends came to 18 bases. In nucleotides, the CDR3 is TGTGCCAGCAGCTTAGATCTTAGGACAGCCCAACGGCAGTACTTC. It encodes CASSLDLRTAQRQYF.

V and J are TRBV4-1 and TRBJ2-3; maybe TRBD1 (7 bases). V was trimmed by 0 bases and J by 4 bases, leaving 11 bases between them. This CDR3 region has 15 residues. Germline CDR1 and CDR2: MGHRA and YSYEKL. The CDR3 here is CASSQDDREADTQYF. The CDR3 DNA is TGCGCCAGCAGCCAAGACGACAGGGAGGCAGATACGCAGTATTTT.

The CDR3 loop is CASRDHSWETQYF. The CDR3 nucleotides read TGTGCCAGCAGGGACCATTCTTGGGAGACCCAGTACTTC. J is TRBJ2-5 and V is TRBV11-2; D is ambiguous. Germline CDR1 is SGHAT and CDR2 is FQNNGV. The CDR3 sequence is 13 residues long. V lost 6 bases and J lost 5, with 13 bases in between.

This clone was recorded only once. This chain joins TRBV7-8 and TRBJ2-5; 7 nucleotides match TRBD2. The germline CDR1 and CDR2 sequences are SGHVS and FQNEAQ. The CDR3 has 15 amino acids. V trimming: 3 bases; J trimming: 1 base; junction bases outside the gene matches: 5. The CDR3 region is CASSFLGRVQETQYF. DNA for the CDR3: TGTGCCAGCAGCTTCCTGGGGAGGGTCCAAGAGACCCAGTACTTC.

The chain employs TRBV6-1 and TRBJ1-1; the D gene is possibly TRBD1 (5 bases). The CDR3 length is 14 residues. The ends were cut back, 0 bases at V and 11 bases at J, with 16 bases in the middle. Germline lookup yields CDR1 MNHNS and CDR2 SASEGT. CDR3: CASSEAPPGRRAFF. CDR3 sequence (DNA): TGTGCCAGCAGTGAAGCGCCTCCGGGACGGAGGGCTTTCTTT.

This clone has just a few counts. The V gene is TRBV27, the J gene TRBJ2-2; maybe TRBD1 (6 bases). The CDR3 is 14 amino acids. Looked up from germline, CDR1 is MNHEY and CDR2 is SMNVEV (reference sequence). V was shortened by 5 bases and J by 10 bases, with 17 bases between the two germline ends. CDR3 residues: CASSKLNRVEELFF. CDR3 bases: TGTGCCAGCAGTAAACTAAACAGGGTAGAGGAGCTGTTTTTT.

This chain connects TRBV23-1 to TRBJ2-7, with 15 bases aligning to TRBD2. TRBV23-1 belongs to the ORF category, with a function that is uncertain. There are 20 residues in the CDR3. The V segment lost 1 base and the J segment 1 base; nucleotides outside the gene matches: 11. CDR3: CASSQLRTGTSGGSSYEQYF. Written as DNA, the CDR3 is TGCGCCAGCAGTCAATTACGGACCGGGACTAGCGGGGGGTCTTCCTACGAGCAGTACTTC.